These 29 T cell receptor beta chains were sequenced from one sample in a study of blood T cell repertoires in COVID-19. Libraries were prepared by immunoSEQ multiplex PCR; TCRdb keeps only in-frame clonotypes and omits some of them. In the table there are fewer than 250,000 clones, under 80% of which are singletons. Sequenced sample: peripheral blood. The origin of the receptors is a woman aged 45-59 years with acute or convalescent COVID-19.

This clone was seen only once. The CDR3 nucleotides are TGCGCCAGCAGCCAAAACCAGGGAACAGATACGCAGTATTTT. Translating gives CASSQNQGTDTQYF. This sequence joins TRBV4-3 and TRBJ2-3, with D maybe TRBD1 (5 bases). The CDR3 is 14 amino acids. Trimming removed 2 bases from V and 3 bases from J, with 9 bases in between. Germline V CDR1 and CDR2: LGHNA, YSLEER.

This sequence joins TRBV6-6 and TRBJ2-6; perhaps TRBD1 as D (5 bases). Trimming pared 6 bases from V and 1 base from J, leaving 10 bases between. Germline V gene sequence: CDR1 MNHNY, CDR2 SVGAGI (reference sequence). This CDR3 is built from 15 residues. The CDR3 coding sequence is TGTGCCAGCAGCTACCAGGGTTCTGGGGCCAACGTCCTGACTTTC. It is translated as CASSYQGSGANVLTF.

The chain employs TRBV2 and TRBJ1-1; TRBD1 might be the D (5 bases). V was pared by 5 bases and J by 0 bases, with 13 bases between. The germline gives CDR1 SNHLY, CDR2 FYNNEI. The CDR3 is made up of 15 amino acids. The CDR3 is CASSSLTEMNTEAFF. The DNA of the CDR3 is TGTGCCAGCAGTAGTTTGACAGAGATGAACACTGAAGCTTTCTTT.

The J gene is TRBJ2-3, the V gene TRBV5-1; TRBD1 matches at 11 bases. This CDR3 is 14 amino acids long. Germline CDR1 reads SGHRS; CDR2 reads YFSETQ. Germline trimming cut 4 bases from V and 7 bases from J; bases unmatched to any gene: 5. CDR3 in DNA: TGCGCCAGCAGCAACGGACAGGGGGCGAATACGCAGTATTTT. Its protein is CASSNGQGANTQYF.

In this sample, this clone turned up a few times. The rearrangement links TRBV28 to TRBJ1-2, with 8 bases lining up with TRBD1. This CDR3 contains 14 residues. Germline values: CDR1 MDHEN, CDR2 SYDVKM. J lost 4 bases, V lost 6 bases, and 7 bases had no gene match. Here the CDR3 DNA reads TGTGCCAGCAGGGACTTCACAGGGGGCTATGGCTACACCTTC. It codes for CASRDFTGGYGYTF.

This chain connects TRBV11-2 to TRBJ1-3; TRBD1 might be the D (6 bases). Trimming pared 5 bases from V and 4 bases from J, leaving 12 bases between. The CDR3 loop spans 14 amino acids. The germline V gene encodes CDR1 SGHAT and CDR2 FQNNGV. The DNA of the CDR3 is TGTGCCAGCAGCCCCACAGGGCCCGGAAACACCATATATTTT. The encoded protein is CASSPTGPGNTIYF.

The chain has TRBV27 and TRBJ2-7; 10 bases match TRBD1. The CDR3 length is 17 residues. Germline CDR1 is MNHEY and CDR2 is SMNVEV (reference sequence). Trimming took 3 bases from V and 1 from J; bases not matched to a gene: 9. The CDR3 is CASSFTPRTGGSYEQYF. CDR3 sequence (DNA): TGTGCCAGCAGTTTTACCCCCCGGACAGGGGGTTCCTACGAGCAGTACTTC.

This clone was detected only a few times. The chain couples TRBV7-2 to TRBJ1-2; D is possibly TRBD1 (6 bases). The CDR3 runs 16 residues. CDR1 and CDR2 from the germline V gene are SGHTA and FQGNSA. V was pared by 2 bases and J by 9 bases, with 22 bases between. The CDR3 DNA reads as TGTGCCAGCAGCTTAAGGCTCAAGGGGGGGCTGGGGAGCTACACCTTC. Amino acid sequence: CASSLRLKGGLGSYTF.

This clone was counted only a few times. The chain recombines TRBV7-2 with TRBJ1-2; a possible D gene is TRBD1 (5 bases). The CDR3 spans 18 residues. Trimming shortened V by 5 bases and J by 0 bases, and 22 bases separated the two germline ends. Germline CDR1 reads SGHTA; CDR2 reads FQGNSA. The CDR3 here is CASSPFRTTGGANYGYTF. The CDR3 nucleotides are TGTGCCAGCAGCCCTTTCAGGACAACGGGAGGAGCTAACTATGGCTACACCTTC.

The rearrangement uses TRBV6-2 or TRBV6-3 and TRBJ2-2; TRBD1 might be the D (6 bases). The length of the CDR3 is 15 residues. V was clipped by 5 bases and J by 1 base, with 11 bases between them. CDR1 and CDR2 (germline): MNHEY, SVGEGT. The CDR3 sequence: CASSLGQMNTGELFF. CDR3 DNA: TGTGCCAGCAGTCTAGGACAGATGAACACCGGGGAGCTGTTTTTT.

The rearrangement joins TRBV9 to TRBJ2-7; 7 positions match TRBD2. The trim removed 5 bases at V and 0 bases at J, leaving 8 bases unmatched. The CDR3 length is 15 residues. Germline values: CDR1 SGDLS, CDR2 YYNGEE. CDR3 sequence reads: CASSSSGGDSYEQYF. For the CDR3, the DNA is TGTGCCAGCAGTTCCTCTGGGGGGGACTCCTACGAGCAGTACTTC. Variable domain in full (rest from reference TRBV9 and TRBJ2-7): DSGVTQTPKHLITATGQRVTLRCSPRSGDLSVYWYQQSLDQGLQFLIQYYNGEERAKGNILERFSAQQFPDLHSELNLSSLELGDSALYFCASSSSGGDSYEQYFGPGTRLTVT.

The chain combines TRBV27 with TRBJ1-6; weak D call: TRBD1 (5 bases). This CDR3 is 15 amino acids long. Germline lookup yields CDR1 MNHEY and CDR2 SMNVEV (reference sequence). The ends were cut back, 7 bases at V and 0 bases at J, with 10 bases in the middle. The CDR3 loop reads CASKGRASYNSPLHF. DNA of the CDR3: TGTGCCAGCAAGGGCAGGGCCTCCTATAATTCACCCCTCCACTTT.

The chain uses TRBV5-1 and TRBJ1-2; TRBD1 aligns across 7 bases. Losses at the gene ends were 4 bases for V and 4 bases for J; bases not matched to a gene: 7. The CDR3 totals 14 residues. Germline V CDR1 and CDR2: SGHRS, YFSETQ. CDR3 sequence reads: CASSGDSLTYGYTF. CDR3 DNA sequence: TGCGCCAGCAGCGGGGACAGTTTAACCTATGGCTACACCTTC.

This chain connects TRBV28 to TRBJ2-1; 10 nucleotides match TRBD2. Germline CDR1 and CDR2: MDHEN and SYDVKM. This CDR3 spans 15 amino acids. Trimming removed 3 bases from V and 9 bases from J; junction bases left unmatched: 8. CDR3 amino acids: CASSFFRVAGGEQFF. CDR3 DNA sequence: TGTGCCAGCAGTTTTTTCAGGGTAGCGGGAGGTGAGCAGTTCTTC. Supplemented by reference TRBV28 and TRBJ2-1, the full variable domain reads DVKVTQSSRYLVKRTGEKVFLECVQDMDHENMFWYRQDPGLGLRLIYFSYDVKMKEKGDIPEGYSVSREKKERFSLILESASTNQTSMYLCASSFFRVAGGEQFFGPGTRLTVL.

The CDR3 loop reads CASRLGQGDYNEQFF. The DNA of the CDR3 is TGCGCCAGCAGGCTGGGACAGGGGGACTACAATGAGCAGTTCTTC. The chain joins TRBV5-1 to TRBJ2-1; TRBD1 matches 11 bases. V lost 5 bases to trimming and J lost 3 bases; unmatched junction nucleotides: 4. CDR3 length: 15 amino acids. CDR1 and CDR2 (germline): SGHRS, YFSETQ.

This chain links TRBV7-9 with TRBJ2-1; tentative D call: TRBD2 (6 bases). The V end lost 7 bases, the J end lost 4 bases, and 14 bases lay between the germline ends. This CDR3 region has 14 residues. Germline CDR1 reads SEHNR; CDR2 reads FQNEAQ (reference sequence). CDR3 sequence reads: CASKSGGAYNEQFF. The DNA of the CDR3 is TGTGCCAGCAAATCCGGAGGGGCGTACAATGAGCAGTTCTTC.

CDR3 bases: TGTGCCAGCAGCCTCGGACTAGCGGGAGGCGAAGAGACCCAGTACTTC. It yields the protein CASSLGLAGGEETQYF. V is TRBV5-4 and J is TRBJ2-5; 14 bases agree with TRBD2. Germline V gene data show CDR1 as SGHNT and CDR2 as YYREEE (reference sequence). The CDR3 consists of 16 residues. With 4 bases clipped from V and 3 bases from J, the junction kept 5 bases outside the gene matches.

The rearrangement uses TRBV7-6 and TRBJ1-2; D is ambiguous. V lost 0 bases to trimming and J lost 4 bases, with 12 bases between them. In germline, CDR1 is SGHVS, CDR2 FNYEAQ. The CDR3 spans 15 residues. The CDR3 region has the DNA TGTGCCAGCAGCTTAGCGATTGATCGGAGCTATGGCTACACCTTC. Its protein is CASSLAIDRSYGYTF.

This clone was counted only a few times. The chain joins TRBV6-6 to TRBJ1-2; 9 bases map to TRBD1. Trimming at V came to 5 bases and at J to 0 bases, leaving 10 bases not matched to a gene. Germline-derived CDR1 and CDR2 are MNHNY and SVGAGI (reference sequence). CDR3 length: 17 amino acids. This chain's CDR3 is CASSPQTGGEANYGYTF. CDR3 nucleotide sequence: TGTGCCAGCAGTCCCCAGACAGGGGGAGAAGCTAACTATGGCTACACCTTC.

This clone turned up a few times. The CDR3 loop reads CASSQEHARDRIPYEQYF. CDR3 DNA sequence: TGCGCCAGCAGCCAGGAACACGCGAGGGACAGGATTCCCTACGAGCAGTACTTC. The chain joins TRBV4-3 to TRBJ2-7; 8 bases are shared with TRBD1. This CDR3 comprises 18 residues. Germline values: CDR1 LGHNA, CDR2 YSLEER. V gave up 3 bases and J gave up 2 bases; unmatched junction bases: 15.

The V gene is TRBV29-1, the J gene TRBJ2-7; 9 bases are a match to TRBD1. Germline-derived CDR1 and CDR2 are SQVTM and ANQGSEA. The V and J ends lost 4 bases and 3 bases, in that order; junction bases with no gene match: 7. The CDR3 extends over 14 amino acids. The CDR3 region has the DNA TGCAGCGTTGTAGGGGGACAGGGCGGCTACGAGCAGTACTTC. It specifies CSVVGGQGGYEQYF.

This clone was found once. V usage is TRBV7-2 and J usage is TRBJ1-5; maybe TRBD1 (5 bases). The CDR3 consists of 15 residues. Trimming pared 0 bases from V and 4 bases from J, leaving 10 bases between. Germline values: CDR1 SGHTA, CDR2 FQGNSA. The CDR3 is CASSLAGVGNQPQHF. Written as DNA, the CDR3 is TGTGCCAGCAGCTTAGCAGGGGTCGGAAATCAGCCCCAGCATTTT. Looking up the rest from reference TRBV7-2 and TRBJ1-5 gives the full variable domain: GAGVSQSPSNKVTEKGKDVELRCDPISGHTALYWYRQSLGQGLEFLIYFQGNSAPDKSGLPSDRFSAERTGGSVSTLTIQRTQQEDSAVYLCASSLAGVGNQPQHFGDGTRLSIL.

The chain combines TRBV5-1 with TRBJ2-1; D gene ambiguous. There are 13 residues in the CDR3. Germline lookup yields CDR1 SGHRS and CDR2 YFSETQ. Trimming stripped 0 bases from V and 5 bases from J, with 6 bases between. The CDR3 nucleotides are TGCGCCAGCAGCTTGGACCAGAACAATGAGCAGTTCTTC. It is translated as CASSLDQNNEQFF.

The chain recombines TRBV5-1 with TRBJ2-5, with TRBD1 matching over 7 bases. CDR3 length: 13 residues. CDR1 and CDR2 (germline): SGHRS, YFSETQ. The ends lost 4 bases at V and 5 bases at J; junction bases unmatched: 5. The CDR3: CASSTGTVETQYF. CDR3 DNA sequence: TGCGCCAGCAGCACCGGGACAGTGGAGACCCAGTACTTC.

The chain carries TRBV4-2 and TRBJ2-1; TRBD1 matches 12 bases. CDR3 length: 18 residues. The germline V gene has CDR1 LGHNA and CDR2 YNFKEQ. V lost 3 bases and J lost 7; bases outside the gene matches: 13. CDR3 in amino acids: CASSHPSSGTGGFNEQFF. CDR3 bases: TGTGCCAGCAGCCACCCCTCCTCCGGGACAGGGGGCTTTAATGAGCAGTTCTTC.

This clone has only one observation. The chain is built from TRBV7-8 and TRBJ2-1, with 14 positions matching TRBD2. J gave up 0 bases and V 5 bases, and 12 bases lay outside the gene matches. This CDR3 contains 20 residues. Germline CDR1 reads SGHVS; CDR2 reads FQNEAQ. The CDR3 DNA is TGTGCCAGCAGCGCCCAGACTAGCGGGGGGGTCCTCAGCTCCTACAATGAGCAGTTCTTC. It yields the protein CASSAQTSGGVLSSYNEQFF.

Only one count was recorded for this clone. The rearrangement uses TRBV7-6 and TRBJ2-7; D is possibly TRBD2 (6 bases). Trimming stripped 2 bases from V and 2 bases from J, with 10 bases between. Per germline, CDR1 SGHVS and CDR2 FNYEAQ. This CDR3 is built from 14 residues. CDR3 sequence reads: CASSLRSGAYEQYF. The CDR3 DNA sequence: TGTGCCAGCAGCTTAAGATCGGGGGCCTACGAGCAGTACTTC.

The chain has TRBV29-1 and TRBJ1-5; TRBD1 matches 7 bases. Germline CDR1 SQVTM, CDR2 ANQGSEA. This CDR3 comprises 14 residues. J gave up 1 base and V 4 bases, and 4 bases lay outside the gene matches. The DNA of the CDR3 is TGCAGCGTTGTAGAGGGGGCAAGCAATCAGCCCCAGCATTTT. It specifies CSVVEGASNQPQHF.

V gene TRBV19 combines with J gene TRBJ2-1, with D uncertain. This CDR3 has 14 residues. Germline V gives CDR1 LNHDA, CDR2 SQIVND (reference sequence). V lost 7 bases and J lost 0, with 10 bases in between. CDR3 in amino acids: CASKSTSSYNEQFF. As DNA, the CDR3 is TGTGCCAGTAAGAGCACGAGCTCCTACAATGAGCAGTTCTTC.